A single sample is the source of the 29 T cell receptor beta chains below, sequenced in a study of T cell repertoires in cytomegalovirus infection. Their cognate antigens are unknown. MiXCR, applied by TCRdb to the reads, yields one record per CDR3 protein. The data show approximately 910,000 distinct CDR3 sequences, more than 25% seen once. The specimen was cultured CD8+ T cells from PBMCs, collected from culture after CMV antigen stimulation. Receptor source: a human donor in good health (CMV status not recorded). Some clones in this sample may be carry-over from other donors' samples.

This clonotype was seen a single time. The chain carries TRBV3-1 and TRBJ2-7, with 7 positions matching TRBD1. This CDR3 has 17 amino acids. Germline assignment: CDR1 LGHDT and CDR2 YNNKEL (reference sequence). V trimming: 1 base; J trimming: 2 bases; junction bases outside the gene matches: 11. The CDR3 bases are TGTGCCAGCAGCCAAGGGACCCCTATGGGACAGACCTACGAGCAGTACTTC. It yields the protein CASSQGTPMGQTYEQYF.

This clonotype was detected ten times or more. V is TRBV28 and J is TRBJ2-7; no clear D. The CDR3 contains 14 residues. Trimming removed 4 bases at V and 2 bases at J, with 12 bases between. Germline V gene lookup returns CDR1 MDHEN and CDR2 SYDVKM. The CDR3 loop reads CASSSRSRAYEQYV. CDR3 DNA: TGTGCCAGCAGTTCCCGATCAAGGGCCTACGAGCAGTACGTC.

The gene calls are TRBV6-5 and TRBJ2-3; D uncertain. The CDR3 is made up of 15 amino acids. V lost 0 bases to trimming and J lost 2 bases, with 9 bases between them. The germline V gene encodes CDR1 MNHEY and CDR2 SVGAGI. CDR3 loop: CASSYSRSLTDTQYF. CDR3 nucleotide sequence: TGTGCCAGCAGTTACTCAAGAAGCCTCACAGATACGCAGTATTTT.

Here the CDR3 DNA reads TGTGCCAGCAGTGTTCCGGGGGAGGGTGAACGGACAGATACGCAGTATTTT. Translating it yields CASSVPGEGERTDTQYF. The chain recombines TRBV2 with TRBJ2-3; TRBD2 matches 7 bases. Losses at the gene ends were 4 bases for V and 3 bases for J; bases not matched to a gene: 13. The germline V gene encodes CDR1 SNHLY and CDR2 FYNNEI. The CDR3 is made up of 17 amino acids.

CDR3 loop: CATSRGQKETQYF. The CDR3 bases are TGTGCCACCAGCAGAGGCCAGAAAGAGACCCAGTACTTC. The chain joins TRBV15 to TRBJ2-5; D gene uncertain. The V end was cut by 1 base, the J end by 3 bases, with 6 bases between. CDR3 length: 13 residues. Germline V gene sequence: CDR1 LNHNV, CDR2 YYDKDF (reference sequence).

The chain uses TRBV27 and TRBJ2-1, with 9 bases fitting TRBD2. V was clipped by 5 bases and J by 5 bases; unmatched bases: 7. CDR3 length: 15 residues. Germline values: CDR1 MNHEY, CDR2 SMNVEV (reference sequence). The CDR3 nucleotides are TGTGCCAGCAGTCACCTAGCGGGGTCTAACAATGAGCAGTTCTTC. Encoded protein: CASSHLAGSNNEQFF.

This clonotype is a singleton in its sample. The genes are TRBV5-4 and TRBJ2-7, with D possibly being TRBD1 (6 bases). Germline CDR1 is SGHNT and CDR2 is YYREEE (reference sequence). The length of the CDR3 is 14 residues. Deletions cut 2 bases from V and 4 bases from J, with 13 bases between. The CDR3 region is CASSLAGDPYEQYV. CDR3 in DNA: TGTGCCAGCAGCTTAGCAGGGGACCCGTACGAGCAGTACGTC.

This sequence joins TRBV20-1 and TRBJ1-1, with D possibly TRBD1 on 5 matching bases. CDR3 length equals 13 residues. Trimming took 3 bases from V and 1 from J, leaving 9 bases between them. Germline CDR1 and CDR2: DFQATT and SNEGSKA (reference sequence). In DNA, the CDR3 is TGCAGTGCTAGCGGGGGGTGGAACACTGAAGCTTTCTTT. This codes for CSASGGWNTEAFF.

The chain carries TRBV6-2 or TRBV6-3 and TRBJ1-1; D is ambiguous. Trimming removed 0 bases from V and 0 bases from J, with 8 bases in between. This CDR3 is built from 15 residues. CDR1 and CDR2 from the germline V gene are MNHEY and SVGEGT. The DNA for the CDR3 is TGTGCCAGCAGTTACTCTGAATGGATGAACACTGAAGCTTTCTTT. This sequence encodes CASSYSEWMNTEAFF.

V usage is TRBV27 and J usage is TRBJ1-4; D is undetermined. Germline lookup yields CDR1 MNHEY and CDR2 SMNVEV (reference sequence). This CDR3 comprises 15 residues. V lost 5 bases and J lost 6, with 16 bases in between. The CDR3 loop is CASSVTDPVHEKLFF. The CDR3 nucleotides read TGTGCCAGCAGTGTTACTGACCCCGTGCATGAAAAACTGTTTTTT.

For the CDR3, the DNA is TGTGCCAGCAGTACGGACAGGTTGAAGGGCTACACCTTC. This codes for CASSTDRLKGYTF. The genes are TRBV27 and TRBJ1-2, with 7 bases matching TRBD1. Germline-derived CDR1 and CDR2 are MNHEY and SMNVEV (reference sequence). The CDR3 is made up of 13 amino acids. The ends lost 5 bases at V and 8 bases at J; junction bases unmatched: 8.

V is TRBV10-2 and J is TRBJ2-7, with unresolved D. The germline CDR1 and CDR2 sequences are WSHSY and SAAADI. The CDR3 is made up of 15 amino acids. Trimming pared 3 bases from V and 0 bases from J, leaving 12 bases between. The CDR3 loop reads CASSDPGPSSYEQYF. CDR3 DNA: TGCGCCAGCAGTGACCCCGGGCCAAGCTCCTACGAGCAGTACTTC.

V gene TRBV5-6 combines with J gene TRBJ2-7, with D perhaps assigned TRBD1 or TRBD2 (5 bases each). Germline-derived CDR1 and CDR2 are SGHDT and YYEEEE. Trimming removed 0 bases at V and 3 bases at J, with 10 bases between. This CDR3 contains 14 residues. The CDR3 spells CASSLDGAVYEQYF. CDR3 DNA sequence: TGTGCCAGCAGCTTGGACGGGGCTGTCTACGAGCAGTACTTC.

This clonotype was counted many times. The rearrangement uses TRBV7-8 and TRBJ2-3; 9 nucleotides line up with TRBD2. Germline V lookup: CDR1 SGHVS, CDR2 FQNEAQ. The J segment lost 4 bases and the V segment lost 3 bases, leaving 8 bases of the junction unmatched. This CDR3 has 16 residues. This chain's CDR3 is CASSFPAGGPSDTQYF. DNA for the CDR3: TGTGCCAGCAGCTTCCCCGCGGGGGGGCCTTCAGATACGCAGTATTTT.

This clonotype was observed a few times. The CDR3 nucleotides read TGTGCCAGCAGCTCGCATGATCTCCAGGGGTTTAATTCACCCCTCCACTTT. It codes for CASSSHDLQGFNSPLHF. This rearrangement joins TRBV7-9 to TRBJ1-6; possibly TRBD1 for D (6 bases). The CDR3 runs 17 residues. Germline V gene lookup returns CDR1 SEHNR and CDR2 FQNEAQ (reference sequence). The V end was cut by 4 bases, the J end by 6 bases, with 19 bases between.

V gene TRBV24-1 combines with J gene TRBJ2-3; 8 nucleotides agree with TRBD1. With 7 bases clipped from V and 4 bases from J, the junction kept 6 bases outside the gene matches. This CDR3 region has 14 residues. CDR1 is KGHDR, CDR2 SFDVKD, per germline. CDR3 sequence reads: CATSNRGWADTQYF. CDR3 DNA: TGTGCCACCAGCAACAGGGGGTGGGCAGATACGCAGTATTTT.

The rearrangement links TRBV20-1 to TRBJ2-3, with 7 bases lining up with TRBD2. This CDR3 spans 14 amino acids. The V gene end was trimmed by 1 base and the J gene end by 1 base; junction bases not matched to a gene: 2. Germline V CDR1 and CDR2: DFQATT, SNEGSKA (reference sequence). CDR3 region: CSARVAGGTDTQYF. Here the CDR3 DNA reads TGCAGTGCTAGAGTGGCGGGGGGCACAGATACGCAGTATTTT.

The chain's CDR3 is CASSRRGQKIQETQYF. The CDR3, as DNA: TGTGCCAGCAGTAGAAGGGGGCAGAAAATTCAAGAGACCCAGTACTTC. The chain recombines TRBV2 with TRBJ2-5; 7 bases agree with TRBD1. The CDR3 sequence is 16 residues long. The germline gives CDR1 SNHLY, CDR2 FYNNEI. Germline trimming cut 5 bases from V and 2 bases from J; bases unmatched to any gene: 11.

The chain joins TRBV6-5 to TRBJ1-2; D is perhaps TRBD1 (6 bases). This CDR3 spans 11 amino acids. Germline lookup yields CDR1 MNHEY and CDR2 SVGAGI. Trimming took off 8 bases at V and 8 bases at J, with 12 bases between the two ends. The CDR3 here is CASVGQKGYTF. The CDR3 nucleotides are TGTGCCAGCGTCGGACAGAAGGGCTACACCTTC.

A few counts support this clonotype. The chain recombines TRBV20-1 with TRBJ2-7; 10 positions agree with TRBD1. The CDR3 spans 14 residues. The V gene's germline CDR1 is DFQATT and CDR2 SNEGSKA (reference sequence). V lost 3 bases and J lost 3; bases outside the gene matches: 5. The CDR3 sequence: CSARWTGGGYEQYF. As DNA, the CDR3 is TGCAGTGCTAGGTGGACAGGGGGAGGCTACGAGCAGTACTTC.

The chain joins TRBV5-1 to TRBJ1-1; D is unresolved. Trimming took 7 bases from V and 2 from J, leaving 12 bases between them. CDR1 is SGHRS, CDR2 YFSETQ, per germline. The CDR3 spans 13 residues. The CDR3, as DNA: TGCGCCAGCCAATTGGACCGAAACACTGAAGCTTTCTTT. It translates to CASQLDRNTEAFF.

In its sample, this clonotype was seen many times. The V and J genes are TRBV7-8 and TRBJ1-4; TRBD1 matches at 7 bases. Per germline, CDR1 SGHVS and CDR2 FQNEAQ. The V gene end was trimmed by 1 base and the J gene end by 7 bases; junction bases not matched to a gene: 9. The length of the CDR3 is 16 residues. The CDR3: CASSLDPTGESEKLFF. The DNA for the CDR3 is TGTGCCAGCAGCTTAGACCCAACAGGGGAGTCTGAAAAACTGTTTTTT.

This clonotype was seen only a few times. The chain recombines TRBV6-1 with TRBJ1-1, with TRBD1 matching over 7 bases. J was trimmed by 2 bases and V by 5 bases; bases with no gene match: 8. Germline CDR1 reads MNHNS; CDR2 reads SASEGT. This CDR3 has 15 residues. The CDR3 DNA sequence: TGTGCCAGCAGTCGGGACAGCGCCCCTAACACTGAAGCTTTCTTT. Protein product: CASSRDSAPNTEAFF.

The rearrangement links TRBV6-5 to TRBJ1-1, with 8 nucleotides matching TRBD1. The V and J ends lost 7 bases and 1 base, in that order; junction bases with no gene match: 5. The CDR3 spans 14 residues. Germline CDR1 MNHEY, CDR2 SVGAGI. This chain's CDR3 is CASKDRGANTEAFF. CDR3 coding DNA: TGTGCCAGCAAAGACAGGGGAGCGAACACTGAAGCTTTCTTT.

This clonotype came up a few times. This chain uses TRBV12-3 or TRBV12-4 with TRBJ2-3; D is uncertain. Trimming removed 5 bases from V and 6 bases from J, with 12 bases in between. The CDR3 extends over 13 amino acids. The CDR3, as DNA: TGTGCCAGCAGTCCCCCATTTGGGGATACGCAGTATTTT. This codes for CASSPPFGDTQYF.

The chain has TRBV7-8 and TRBJ1-5, with unresolved D. Between the trimmed V and J ends, which lost 2 bases and 3 bases, there was a span of 14 bases. CDR1 SGHVS and CDR2 FQNEAQ come from the germline V gene. The CDR3 is 16 residues long. DNA of the CDR3: TGTGCCAGCAGCTTAATGGGGAAAGACGCCAATCAGCCCCAGCATTTT. Amino acids: CASSLMGKDANQPQHF.

The chain is built from TRBV7-2 and TRBJ1-2, with D unresolved. This CDR3 is built from 15 residues. Germline V CDR1 and CDR2: SGHTA, FQGNSA. V lost 1 base and J 4 bases, leaving 13 bases between the germline ends. The CDR3 coding sequence is TGTGCCAGCAGCTTAGAGGTCGGGCCCCCCTATGGCTACACCTTC. Its translation: CASSLEVGPPYGYTF.

The chain links TRBV7-3 to TRBJ2-2; D remains ambiguous. CDR3 length equals 15 residues. Germline assignment: CDR1 SGHTA and CDR2 FQGTGA. The V end was cut by 3 bases, the J end by 4 bases, with 12 bases between. The CDR3 sequence is CASSLRLRCTGELFF. CDR3 nucleotides: TGTGCCAGCAGCTTGAGGCTCAGATGCACCGGGGAGCTGTTTTTT.

The CDR3 DNA is TGTGCCAGTAGTTACGGTTTTAACACTGAAGCTTTCTTT. This translates into CASSYGFNTEAFF. The rearrangement uses TRBV19 and TRBJ1-1; D remains unclear. V was trimmed by 5 bases and J by 2 bases, leaving 9 bases between them. The CDR3 covers 13 residues. Germline values: CDR1 LNHDA, CDR2 SQIVND (reference sequence).